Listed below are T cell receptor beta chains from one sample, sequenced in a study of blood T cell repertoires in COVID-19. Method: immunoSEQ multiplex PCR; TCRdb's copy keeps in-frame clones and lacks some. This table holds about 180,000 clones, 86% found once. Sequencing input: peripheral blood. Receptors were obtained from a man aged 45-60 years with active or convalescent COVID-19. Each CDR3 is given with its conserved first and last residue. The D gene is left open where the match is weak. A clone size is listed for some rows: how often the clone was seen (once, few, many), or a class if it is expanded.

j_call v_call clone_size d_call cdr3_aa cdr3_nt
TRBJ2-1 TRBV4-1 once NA CASSQNNNNEQFF TGCGCCAGCAGCCAGAACAATAACAATGAGCAGTTCTTC
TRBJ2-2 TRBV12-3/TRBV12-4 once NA CASSSVPTGELFF TGTGCCAGCAGTTCGGTCCCTACCGGGGAGCTGTTTTTT
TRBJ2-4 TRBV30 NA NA CAWRRWDNLKNIQYF TGTGCCTGGAGAAGATGGGACAACCTAAAAAACATTCAGTACTTC
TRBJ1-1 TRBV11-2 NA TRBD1 CASSLNRGNTEAFF TGTGCCAGCAGCTTAAACAGGGGGAACACTGAAGCTTTCTTT
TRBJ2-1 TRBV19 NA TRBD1 CASGQGGNEQFF TGTGCCAGTGGACAGGGGGGGAATGAGCAGTTCTTC
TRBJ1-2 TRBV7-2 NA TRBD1 CASIKGTGGYGYTF TGTGCCAGCATAAAGGGGACAGGGGGATATGGCTACACCTTC
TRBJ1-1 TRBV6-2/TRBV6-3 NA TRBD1 CASSYSSGGVEAFF TGTGCCAGCAGTTACTCATCAGGGGGCGTTGAAGCTTTCTTT
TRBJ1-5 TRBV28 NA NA CASLRQISNQPQHF TGTGCCAGTCTCCGACAGATTAGCAATCAGCCCCAGCATTTT
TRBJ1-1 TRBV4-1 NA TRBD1 CASSQQGTDQGAFF TGCGCCAGCAGCCAACAAGGGACAGACCAAGGAGCTTTCTTT
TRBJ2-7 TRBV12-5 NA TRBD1 CASASGQGSYEQYF TGTGCTAGTGCCTCGGGACAGGGGAGTTACGAGCAGTACTTC
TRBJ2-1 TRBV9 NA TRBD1 CASSPRTGSSYNEQFF TGTGCCAGCAGCCCCCGGACAGGAAGCTCCTACAATGAGCAGTTCTTC
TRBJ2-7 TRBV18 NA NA CASSPASGGDEQYF TGTGCCAGCTCACCGGCCAGCGGTGGGGACGAGCAGTACTTC
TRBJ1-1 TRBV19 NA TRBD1 CASSIQGARTEAFF TGTGCCAGTAGTATACAGGGGGCGCGTACTGAAGCTTTCTTT
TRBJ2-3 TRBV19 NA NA CASSIRSAPSTDTQYF TGTGCCAGTAGTATTAGATCAGCGCCTAGCACAGATACGCAGTATTTT
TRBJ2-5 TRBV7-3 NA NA CASSLIREPQETQYF TGTGCCAGCAGCTTAATTAGAGAACCTCAAGAGACCCAGTACTTC
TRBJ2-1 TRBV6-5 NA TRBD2 CASSLSGINEQFF TGTGCCAGCAGTTTAAGCGGGATCAATGAGCAGTTCTTC
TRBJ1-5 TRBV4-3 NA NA CASSQGTYNQPQHF TGCGCCAGCAGCCAAGGGACTTACAATCAGCCCCAGCATTTT
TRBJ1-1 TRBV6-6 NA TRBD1 CASSYPGTAHTEAFF TGTGCCAGCAGTTACCCTGGGACAGCCCACACTGAAGCTTTCTTT
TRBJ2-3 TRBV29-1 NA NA CSVEGGRTDTQYF TGCAGCGTCGAAGGGGGGCGCACAGATACGCAGTATTTT
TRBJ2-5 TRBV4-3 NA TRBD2 CASSQVGGTGETQYF TGCGCCAGCAGCCAAGTGGGAGGGACCGGAGAGACCCAGTACTTC
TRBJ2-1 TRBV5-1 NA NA CASSPVQEQFF TGCGCCAGCAGCCCCGTACAAGAGCAGTTCTTC
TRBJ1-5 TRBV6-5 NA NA CASSPGSGLYQPQHF TGTGCCAGCAGCCCCGGTTCTGGGCTATATCAGCCCCAGCATTTT
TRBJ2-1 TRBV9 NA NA CASSVDLSGYNEQFF TGTGCCAGCAGCGTGGACCTTTCGGGGTACAATGAGCAGTTCTTC
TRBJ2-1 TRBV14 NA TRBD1 CASSQEWGQWGYNEQFF TGTGCCAGCAGCCAAGAGTGGGGACAGTGGGGTTACAATGAGCAGTTCTTC
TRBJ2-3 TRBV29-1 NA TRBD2 CSVVSGSGDTQYF TGCAGCGTCGTTAGCGGGAGTGGAGATACGCAGTATTTT
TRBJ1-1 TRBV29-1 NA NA CSVWSSGSEAFF TGCAGCGTTTGGAGTTCGGGGTCTGAAGCTTTCTTT
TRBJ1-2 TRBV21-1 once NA CASSKESWDRSYGYTF TGTGCCAGCAGCAAAGAATCCTGGGACAGAAGCTATGGCTACACCTTC
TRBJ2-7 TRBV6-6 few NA CASAQQTNSYEQYF TGTGCCAGCGCACAACAGACGAACTCCTACGAGCAGTACTTC
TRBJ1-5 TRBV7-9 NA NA CASSSLTDQPQHF TGTGCCAGCAGCTCACTGACAGATCAGCCCCAGCATTTT
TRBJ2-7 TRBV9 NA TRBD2 CASSGGPSGATEQYF TGTGCCAGCAGCGGGGGACCTAGCGGGGCCACCGAGCAGTACTTC
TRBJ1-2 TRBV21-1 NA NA CASKDKAYGYTF TGTGCCAGCAAGGACAAGGCATATGGCTACACCTTC
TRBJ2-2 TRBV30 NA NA CACPGDSNTGELFF TGTGCCTGTCCTGGAGACTCGAACACCGGGGAGCTGTTTTTT
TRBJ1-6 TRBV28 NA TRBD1 CASLGGGTGPRPLHF TGTGCCAGCTTGGGGGGAGGGACAGGCCCTCGACCCCTCCACTTT
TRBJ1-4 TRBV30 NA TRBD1 CAWVDRGNEKLFF TGTGCCTGGGTGGACAGGGGTAATGAAAAACTGTTTTTT
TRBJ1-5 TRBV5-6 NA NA CASSLRTAVNLNQPQHF TGTGCCAGCAGCTTGAGGACAGCCGTTAACCTCAATCAGCCCCAGCATTTT
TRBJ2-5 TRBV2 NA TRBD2 CASRGTSGTQETQYF TGTGCCAGCAGGGGGACTAGCGGGACCCAAGAGACCCAGTACTTC
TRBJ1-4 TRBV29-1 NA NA CSVQGPNEKLFF TGCAGCGTACAGGGCCCTAATGAAAAACTGTTTTTT
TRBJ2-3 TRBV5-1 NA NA CASSAERATDTQYF TGCGCCAGCAGCGCTGAGAGGGCGACAGATACGCAGTATTTT
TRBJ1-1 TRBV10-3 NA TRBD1 CAIRGQVNTEAFF TGTGCCATCAGAGGACAGGTGAACACTGAAGCTTTCTTT
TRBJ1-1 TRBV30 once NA CAWDTGQNTEAFF TGTGCCTGGGACACAGGGCAGAACACTGAAGCTTTCTTT
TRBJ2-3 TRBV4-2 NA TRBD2 CASSQGMASGGVDTQYF TGTGCCAGCAGCCAAGGTATGGCTAGCGGGGGAGTAGATACGCAGTATTTT
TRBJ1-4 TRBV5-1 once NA CASSFGNHSGGNEKLFF TGCGCCAGCAGCTTTGGGAATCACTCAGGAGGGAATGAAAAACTGTTTTTT
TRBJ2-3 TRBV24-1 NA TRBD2 CATSDPSGGGTDTQYF TGTGCCACCAGTGATCCAAGCGGGGGGGGTACAGATACGCAGTATTTT
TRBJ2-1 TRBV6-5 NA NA CASSRSDFVNEQFF TGTGCCAGCAGCCGAAGCGACTTTGTCAATGAGCAGTTCTTC
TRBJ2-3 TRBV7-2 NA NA CASSLEDLRYTDTQYF TGTGCCAGCAGCTTAGAAGACTTGAGATACACAGATACGCAGTATTTT
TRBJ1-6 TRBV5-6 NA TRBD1 CASSAGTGGLSPLHF TGTGCCAGCAGCGCCGGGACAGGGGGCCTTTCACCCCTCCACTTT
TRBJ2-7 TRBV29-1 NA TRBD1 CSVITGGQYF TGCAGCGTCATTACAGGGGGGCAGTACTTC
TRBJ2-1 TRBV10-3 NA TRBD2 CAISGLAGEGNEQFF TGTGCCATCTCGGGACTAGCGGGAGAGGGTAATGAGCAGTTCTTC
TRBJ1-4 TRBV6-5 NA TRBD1 CASIEGQFNEKLFF TGTGCCAGCATCGAGGGACAGTTTAATGAAAAACTGTTTTTT
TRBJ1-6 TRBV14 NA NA CASSQVGQGNSPLHF TGTGCCAGCAGCCAAGTGGGTCAGGGGAATTCACCCCTCCACTTT
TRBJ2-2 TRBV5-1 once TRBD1 CASSQTGITGELFF TGCGCCAGCAGCCAGACAGGGATTACCGGGGAGCTGTTTTTT
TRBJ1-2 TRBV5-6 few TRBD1 CASKEQGGYGYTF TGTGCCAGCAAGGAACAGGGGGGTTATGGCTACACCTTC